This T cell receptor beta chain was found in a study of blood T cell repertoires in COVID-19. Study as a whole: Sites in the United States, Italy and Spain provided acute and convalescent COVID-19 samples. Sources were T cells, B-cell-depleted T cells, or PBMCs; the material itself was cDNA or gDNA.

The CDR3 runs 15 residues. The V gene's germline CDR1 is LNHDA and CDR2 SQIVND (reference sequence). V was pared by 7 bases and J by 5 bases, with 11 bases of the junction left unmatched. In the original analysis: Amplification with reference gene primers provided the estimates of nucleated cell counts. Data came from immunoSEQ multiplex PCR; TCRdb stores just in-frame clones and leaves some out. The V and J calls and clone size were taken over from that table, and D and trimming were inferred from the DNA. There are a few hundred thousand clones in the sample; around nine tenths occur only once, and 8.5% to 10% lies in the top ten.

The chain joins TRBV19 to TRBJ2-4; 7 nucleotides agree with TRBD2. This sequence was found in a man in his forties who had recovered from COVID-19. Sequencing was performed on peripheral blood. In DNA, the CDR3 is TGTGCCAGTACCCCTCGCATTAGCGGGCAAAACATTCAGTACTTC. It translates to CASTPRISGQNIQYF. The full variable domain, rest sourced from reference TRBV19 and TRBJ2-4, is DGGITQSPKYLFRKEGQNVTLSCEQNLNHDAMYWYRQDPGQGLRLIYYSQIVNDFQKGDIAEGYSVSREKKESFPLTVTSAQKNPTAFYLCASTPRISGQNIQYFGAGTRLSVL.